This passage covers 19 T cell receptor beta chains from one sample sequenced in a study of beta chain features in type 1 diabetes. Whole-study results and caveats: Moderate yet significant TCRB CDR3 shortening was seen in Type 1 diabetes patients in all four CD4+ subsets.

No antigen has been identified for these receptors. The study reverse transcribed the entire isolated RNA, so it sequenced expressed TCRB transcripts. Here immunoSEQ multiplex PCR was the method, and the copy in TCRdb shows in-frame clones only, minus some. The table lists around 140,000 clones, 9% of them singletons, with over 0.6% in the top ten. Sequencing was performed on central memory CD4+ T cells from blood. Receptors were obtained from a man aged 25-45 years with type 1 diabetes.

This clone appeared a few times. The DNA for the CDR3 is TGTGCCAGCAGTTACTCAGCGGGACAGGGCTCACCCCTCCACTTT. Its protein product is CASSYSAGQGSPLHF. The V call is TRBV6-5, the J call TRBJ1-6; 9 nucleotides match TRBD1. Germline V gene sequence: CDR1 MNHEY, CDR2 SVGAGI. The CDR3 totals 15 residues. J was trimmed by 10 bases and V by 0 bases; bases with no gene match: 4.

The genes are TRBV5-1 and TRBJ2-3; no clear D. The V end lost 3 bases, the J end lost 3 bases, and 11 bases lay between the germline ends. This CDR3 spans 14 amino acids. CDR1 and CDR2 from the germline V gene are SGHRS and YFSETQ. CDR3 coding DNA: TGCGCCAGCAGCTCGACGACTGTTACAGATACGCAGTATTTT. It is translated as CASSSTTVTDTQYF.

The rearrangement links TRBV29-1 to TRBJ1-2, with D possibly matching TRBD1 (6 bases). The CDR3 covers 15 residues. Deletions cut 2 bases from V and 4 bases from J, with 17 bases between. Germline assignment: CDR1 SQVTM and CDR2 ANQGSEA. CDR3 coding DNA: TGCAGCGTTGAAATTCCTCCCCGGGGGGCCTATGGCTACACCTTC. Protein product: CSVEIPPRGAYGYTF.

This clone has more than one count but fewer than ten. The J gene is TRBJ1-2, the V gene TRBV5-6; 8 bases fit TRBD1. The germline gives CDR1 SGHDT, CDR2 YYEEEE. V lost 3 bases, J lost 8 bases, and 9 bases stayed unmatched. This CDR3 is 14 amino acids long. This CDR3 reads CASSSLTGEEGYTF. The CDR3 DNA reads TGTGCCAGCAGCTCGCTGACAGGGGAAGAAGGCTACACCTTC.

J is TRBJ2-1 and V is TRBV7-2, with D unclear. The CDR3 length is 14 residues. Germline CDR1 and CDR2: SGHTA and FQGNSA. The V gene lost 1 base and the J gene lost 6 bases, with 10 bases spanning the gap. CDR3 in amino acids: CASSLGRSGNEQFF. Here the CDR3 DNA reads TGTGCCAGCAGCTTAGGTCGGTCTGGCAATGAGCAGTTCTTC.

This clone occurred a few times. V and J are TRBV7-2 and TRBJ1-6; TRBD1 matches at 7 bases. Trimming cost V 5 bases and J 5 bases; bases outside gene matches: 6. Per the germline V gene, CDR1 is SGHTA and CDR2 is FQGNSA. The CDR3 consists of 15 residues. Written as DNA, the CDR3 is TGTGCCAGCAGCAGAGGACAGGCTGATAATTCACCCCTCCACTTT. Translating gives CASSRGQADNSPLHF.

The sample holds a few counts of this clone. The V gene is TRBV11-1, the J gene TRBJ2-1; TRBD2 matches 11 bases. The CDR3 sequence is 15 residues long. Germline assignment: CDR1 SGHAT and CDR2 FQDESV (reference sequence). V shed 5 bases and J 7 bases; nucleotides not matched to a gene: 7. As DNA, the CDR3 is TGTGCCAGCAGCAAACTAGCGGGGGCCGTTAATGAGCAGTTCTTC. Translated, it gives CASSKLAGAVNEQFF. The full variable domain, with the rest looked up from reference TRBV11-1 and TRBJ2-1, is EAEVAQSPRYKITEKSQAVAFWCDPISGHATLYWYRQILGQGPELLVQFQDESVVDDSQLPKDRFSAERLKGVDSTLKIQPAELGDSAMYLCASSKLAGAVNEQFFGPGTRLTVL.

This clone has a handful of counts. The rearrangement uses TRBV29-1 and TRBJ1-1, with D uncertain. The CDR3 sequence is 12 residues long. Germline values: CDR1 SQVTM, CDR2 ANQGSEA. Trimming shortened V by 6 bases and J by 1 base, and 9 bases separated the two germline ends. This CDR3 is CSVSTRNTEAFF. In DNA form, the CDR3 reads TGCAGCGTATCGACTCGGAACACTGAAGCTTTCTTT.

The chain's CDR3 is CASSLGTPTSFF. Written as DNA, the CDR3 is TGTGCCAGCAGTTTAGGGACACCGACCAGCTTCTTT. The V gene is TRBV28, the J gene TRBJ1-1, with D tentatively TRBD1 (6 bases). The CDR3 totals 12 residues. Trimming left V 2 bases short and J 14 bases short, with 15 bases between. The germline V gene encodes CDR1 MDHEN and CDR2 SYDVKM.

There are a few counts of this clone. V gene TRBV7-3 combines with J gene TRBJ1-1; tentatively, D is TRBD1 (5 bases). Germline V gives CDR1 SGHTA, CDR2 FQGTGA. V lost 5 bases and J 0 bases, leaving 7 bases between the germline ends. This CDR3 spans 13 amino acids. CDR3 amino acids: CASSQGMNTEAFF. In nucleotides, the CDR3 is TGTGCCAGCAGCCAGGGAATGAACACTGAAGCTTTCTTT. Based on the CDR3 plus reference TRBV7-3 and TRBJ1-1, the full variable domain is GAGVSQTPSNKVTEKGKYVELRCDPISGHTALYWYRQSLGQGPEFLIYFQGTGAADDSGLPNDRFFAVRPEGSVSTLKIQRTERGDSAVYLCASSQGMNTEAFFGQGTRLTVV.

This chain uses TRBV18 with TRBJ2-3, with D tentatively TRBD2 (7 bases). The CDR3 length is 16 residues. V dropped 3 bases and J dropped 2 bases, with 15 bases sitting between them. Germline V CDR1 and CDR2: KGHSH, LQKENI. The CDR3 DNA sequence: TGTGCCAGCTCACCGGTGGCGGGGGCCCTCACAGATACGCAGTATTTT. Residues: CASSPVAGALTDTQYF. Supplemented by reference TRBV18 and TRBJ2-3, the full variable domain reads NAGVMQNPRHLVRRRGQEARLRCSPMKGHSHVYWYRQLPEEGLKFMVYLQKENIIDESGMPKERFSAEFPKEGPSILRIQQVVRGDSAAYFCASSPVAGALTDTQYFGPGTRLTVL.

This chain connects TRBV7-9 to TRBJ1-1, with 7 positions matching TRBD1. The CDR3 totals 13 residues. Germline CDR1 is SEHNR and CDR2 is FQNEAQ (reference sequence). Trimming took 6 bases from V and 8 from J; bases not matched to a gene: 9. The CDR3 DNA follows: TGTGCCAGCAGGCCCCAAGGGACAGCCGAAGCTTTCTTT. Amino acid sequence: CASRPQGTAEAFF.

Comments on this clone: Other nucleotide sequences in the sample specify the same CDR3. The CDR3 region is CASSLAGDSPLHF. In DNA, the CDR3 is TGCGCCAGCAGCTTGGCGGGGGACTCACCCCTCCACTTT. The rearrangement joins TRBV5-1 to TRBJ1-6, with D possibly being TRBD1 (5 bases). The germline V and J ends were trimmed by 0 bases and 10 bases, with 8 bases remaining between them. Per germline, CDR1 SGHRS and CDR2 YFSETQ. The CDR3 is 13 amino acids.

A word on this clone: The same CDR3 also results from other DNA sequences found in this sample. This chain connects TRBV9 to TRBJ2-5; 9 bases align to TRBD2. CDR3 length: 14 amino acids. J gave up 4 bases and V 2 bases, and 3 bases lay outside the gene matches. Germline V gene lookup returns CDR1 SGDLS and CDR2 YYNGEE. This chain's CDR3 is CASSVAGGSETQYF. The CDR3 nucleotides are TGTGCCAGCAGCGTGGCGGGGGGGTCAGAGACCCAGTACTTC. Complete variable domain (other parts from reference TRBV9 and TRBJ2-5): DSGVTQTPKHLITATGQRVTLRCSPRSGDLSVYWYQQSLDQGLQFLIQYYNGEERAKGNILERFSAQQFPDLHSELNLSSLELGDSALYFCASSVAGGSETQYFGPGTRLLVL.

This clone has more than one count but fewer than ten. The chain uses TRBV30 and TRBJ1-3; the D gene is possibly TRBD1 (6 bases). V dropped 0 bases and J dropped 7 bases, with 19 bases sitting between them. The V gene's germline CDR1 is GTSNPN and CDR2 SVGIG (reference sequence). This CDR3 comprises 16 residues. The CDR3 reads CAWSVGGGNLGNTIYF. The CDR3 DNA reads TGTGCCTGGAGTGTAGGGGGAGGGAATCTCGGCAACACCATATATTTT.

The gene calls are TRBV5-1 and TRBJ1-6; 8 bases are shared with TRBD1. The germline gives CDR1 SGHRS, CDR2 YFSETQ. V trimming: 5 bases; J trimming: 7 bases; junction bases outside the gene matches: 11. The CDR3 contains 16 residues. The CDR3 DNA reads TGCGCCAGCAGGGAGGGGACAGGAGACGAGAATTCACCCCTCCACTTT. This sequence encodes CASREGTGDENSPLHF.

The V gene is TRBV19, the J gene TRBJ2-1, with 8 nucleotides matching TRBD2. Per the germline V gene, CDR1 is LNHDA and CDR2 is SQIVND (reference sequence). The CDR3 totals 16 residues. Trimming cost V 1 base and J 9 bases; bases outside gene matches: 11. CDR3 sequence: CASSIGAGAPMGEQFF. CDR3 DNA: TGTGCCAGTAGTATAGGAGCGGGGGCCCCGATGGGTGAGCAGTTCTTC.

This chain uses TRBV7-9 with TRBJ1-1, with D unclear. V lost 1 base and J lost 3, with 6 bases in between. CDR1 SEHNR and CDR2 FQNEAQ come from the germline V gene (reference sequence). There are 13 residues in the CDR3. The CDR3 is CASSLVADTEAFF. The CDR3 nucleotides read TGTGCCAGCAGCTTAGTGGCAGACACTGAAGCTTTCTTT.

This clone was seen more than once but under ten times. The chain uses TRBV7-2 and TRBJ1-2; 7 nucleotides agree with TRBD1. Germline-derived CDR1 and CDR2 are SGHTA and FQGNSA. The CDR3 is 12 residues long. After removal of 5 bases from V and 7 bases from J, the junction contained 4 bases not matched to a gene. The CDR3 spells CASSRGTAGYTF. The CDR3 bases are TGTGCCAGCAGCCGAGGGACAGCTGGCTACACCTTC.